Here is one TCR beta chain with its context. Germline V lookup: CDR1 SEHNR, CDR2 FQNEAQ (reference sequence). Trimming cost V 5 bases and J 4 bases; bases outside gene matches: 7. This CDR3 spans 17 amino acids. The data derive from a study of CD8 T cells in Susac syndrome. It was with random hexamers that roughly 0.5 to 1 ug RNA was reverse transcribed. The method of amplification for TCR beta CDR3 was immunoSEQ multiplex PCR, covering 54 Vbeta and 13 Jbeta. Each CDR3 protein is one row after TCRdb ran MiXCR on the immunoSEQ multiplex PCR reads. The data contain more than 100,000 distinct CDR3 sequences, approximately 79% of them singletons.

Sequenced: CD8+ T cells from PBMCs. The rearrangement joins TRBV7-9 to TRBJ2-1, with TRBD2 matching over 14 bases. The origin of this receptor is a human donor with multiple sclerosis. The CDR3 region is CASSGPGLAGEYNEQFF. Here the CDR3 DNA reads TGTGCCAGCAGCGGACCGGGACTAGCGGGAGAATACAATGAGCAGTTCTTC.